This TCR beta chain is from a study of shared clonotypes between healthy human individuals. General study results and limits: Between a few donors, naive CD4 clonotypes were shared at a level of about 5%.

Sequenced by immunoSEQ multiplex PCR; TCRdb stores in-frame clones only, minus some. The sample has about 2.4 million clones, 80% to 95% seen once. On this clone itself: Its specificity is unknown.

Trimming left V 0 bases short and J 2 bases short, with 8 bases between. The CDR3 consists of 14 residues. Looked up from germline, CDR1 is MGHRA and CDR2 is YSYEKL. The origin of this receptor is a man between 18 and 35 years old in good health. Some clones in this sample may be carry-over from other donors' samples. The chain recombines TRBV4-1 with TRBJ2-7; D may be TRBD2 (5 bases). The sample taken for sequencing was naive CD4+ T cells from PBMCs. Specified subset: CD45RA+ positively selected. The CDR3 protein is CASSQDGVTYEQYF. DNA of the CDR3: TGCGCCAGCAGCCAAGACGGGGTAACCTACGAGCAGTACTTC.